This T cell receptor (beta chain) stems from a study of chemoradiotherapy in HPV16-positive cancers (dated by TCRdb to between 2021 and 2024). The study in broad terms: Using functional T-cell assays on cells from a couple of HPV16-positive patients, the researchers defined candidate HPV-specific T-cell clones and common TCR motifs. The study asked whether T-cell immunity against the HPV oncoproteins E6 and E7 changes during chemoradiotherapy and whether it affects survival. TCR repertoires from over 75 patients with HPV-related cancers were then used to track the candidate HPV-specific TCRs and motifs.

Note on this clone: The specificity of this receptor is unknown. No base quality information exists; no much larger clone differs at one position.

The cysteine opens and the phenylalanine closes a CDR3 of 15 amino acids. Solely the CDR3 DNA is kept, with 45 bases framed from the first base. CDR1 and CDR2, looked up from the germline V gene, are SGDLS and YYNGEE. V lost 3 bases and J lost 2 bases; the stretch between them is 12 bases long. Libraries were made using the immunoSEQ multiplex PCR assay. Entries here come from immuneACCESS through TCRdb and include only in-frame sequences with V and J called. Some clones fail to appear in such tables; in the studies checked, an unresolved V gene covers under half of the shortfall, and the cause of the remainder is unknown. The sample yields about 12,000 clones; around 90% were counted once. The top ten constitute roughly 2.6% of the sample. Paper-wide results and their limitations: Improved recurrence-free survival in HPV16-positive patients was associated with expansion of HPV-responsive T cells during chemoradiotherapy. Only a couple of HPV16-positive patients were used to derive the functional definition of HPV-specific T cells, and the survival association was reported for HPV16-positive patients. Expansion of candidate HPV-specific clones and E7-related TCR motifs was observed in the tumor microenvironment during treatment, whereas no such expansion was observed for non-HPV-specific T cells.

Repertoires were sampled repeatedly over the course of chemoradiotherapy, so clonal expansion could be followed in the tumor microenvironment. The specimen was obtained from a patient who underwent chemoradiotherapy. The sequence derives from a human donor with HPV-associated anogenital cancer. The V gene is TRBV9 and the J gene is TRBJ1-3, with a tentative D gene TRBD1 over 6 matching bases. The DNA sequence is TGTGCCAGCAGCGCCGGGGGGCAGCCTGGAAACACCATATATTTT. Its translation reads: CASSAGGQPGNTIYF.